This T cell receptor beta chain emerged from a study of regulatory T cells in long-lasting Graves disease. General study findings and limits: Persistent cases favored TRBV28, TRBJ1-2 and TRBJ2-5. Persistent Graves' disease cases displayed lower TCR diversity than newly diagnosed ones. Relative to new patients (966), persistent patients exhibited greater sharing of public clonotypes (about 3,000). Rather than thyroid tissue, only peripheral blood underwent study.

Construction of the TCR beta libraries employed iRepertoire HTBI primers in conjunction with Arm-PCR of CDR3 regions. TCRdb passed the multiplex PCR reads through MiXCR, listing each CDR3 protein once. The table shows over 500,000 distinct CDR3 sequences, with 15% to 20% occurring only once. Germline V gene lookup returns CDR1 MDHEN and CDR2 SYDVKM. This CDR3 comprises 17 residues. Trimming removed 2 bases at V and 1 base at J, with 17 bases between. This clonotype was seen at least ten times. Antigen specificity is unknown. The sample's time point: newly diagnosed GD, antithyroid drugs for less than 3 months. Preparation of the TCR library used RNA extracted from PBMCs. A further study also used this sample, focusing on T cells in Graves' hyperthyroidism and ophthalmopathy.

The source is a woman in her thirties with Graves disease. J is TRBJ1-2 and V is TRBV28; D not certain. Sample: peripheral blood mononuclear cells (PBMCs), taken at new diagnosis, from a patient treated with antithyroid drugs. The CDR3 loop is CASSLMMATVNNYGYTF. The CDR3 nucleotides read TGTGCCAGCAGTTTAATGATGGCTACAGTGAATAACTATGGCTACACCTTC.